What follows are 5 T cell receptor beta chains derived from one specimen sequenced in a study of CD8 T cells in Susac syndrome (dated by TCRdb to about 2019). Library preparation employed the immunoSEQ multiplex PCR assay. RNA was extracted with the RNeasy kit and 0.5 to 1 ug was reverse transcribed using random hexamers. TCRdb ran its own pipeline on the public reads, namely fastp trimming at Q25 and MiXCR clone calling, and kept in-frame beta chains. Under each unique CDR3 protein, matching rows form one entry showing the most common genes and DNA. This sample has under 250,000 distinct CDR3 sequences in its table, and about 95% of those were observed once. About 0.14% of the sample goes to the ten largest clones. The material sequenced was CD4+ T cells from PBMCs. The receptors come from a human donor with Susac syndrome.

This rearrangement joins TRBV12-3 or TRBV12-4 to TRBJ1-4, with D unclear. This CDR3 is built from 14 residues. Trimming stripped 4 bases from V and 7 bases from J, with 13 bases between. The CDR3 DNA sequence: TGTGCCAGCAGTTCCCATCGTGGAGCTGAAAAACTGTTTTTT. It is translated as CASSSHRGAEKLFF.

The rearrangement links TRBV24-1 to TRBJ1-2; TRBD1 aligns across 7 bases. The germline gives CDR1 KGHDR, CDR2 SFDVKD. The length of the CDR3 is 14 residues. Trimming at V came to 6 bases and at J to 8 bases, leaving 11 bases not matched to a gene. The DNA for the CDR3 is TGTGCCACCAGTCCCGACAGGGCAAGTGTGGGCTACACCTTC. Its protein product is CATSPDRASVGYTF.

The chain recombines TRBV2 with TRBJ1-4, with TRBD1 matching 9 bases. This CDR3 region has 14 residues. Looked up from germline, CDR1 is SNHLY and CDR2 is FYNNEI. Germline trimming cut 6 bases from V and 11 bases from J; bases unmatched to any gene: 10. CDR3 residues: CASSPGDRVGKLFF. CDR3 coding DNA: TGTGCCAGCAGCCCGGGGGACAGGGTTGGGAAACTGTTTTTT.

V is TRBV30 and J is TRBJ2-2, with 7 positions matching TRBD1. The CDR3 consists of 14 residues. Per germline, CDR1 GTSNPN and CDR2 SVGIG (reference sequence). V shed 2 bases, J shed 7 bases, and the junction held 7 bases outside the gene matches. The CDR3: CAWSTRGLGGELFF. Written as DNA, the CDR3 is TGTGCCTGGAGTACAAGGGGGCTGGGCGGGGAGCTGTTTTTT.

V gene TRBV5-6 combines with J gene TRBJ1-1; perhaps TRBD1 as D (6 bases). This CDR3 contains 11 residues. V lost 3 bases to trimming and J lost 8 bases, with 8 bases between them. Germline CDR1 reads SGHDT; CDR2 reads YYEEEE. The chain's CDR3 is CASSSGQEAFF. Written as DNA, the CDR3 is TGTGCCAGCAGCTCCGGACAGGAAGCTTTCTTT. Full variable domain (missing parts from reference TRBV5-6 and TRBJ1-1): DAGVTQSPTHLIKTRGQQVTLRCSPKSGHDTVSWYQQALGQGPQFIFQYYEEEERQRGNFPDRFSGHQFPNYSSELNVNALLLGDSALYLCASSSGQEAFFGQGTRLTVV.